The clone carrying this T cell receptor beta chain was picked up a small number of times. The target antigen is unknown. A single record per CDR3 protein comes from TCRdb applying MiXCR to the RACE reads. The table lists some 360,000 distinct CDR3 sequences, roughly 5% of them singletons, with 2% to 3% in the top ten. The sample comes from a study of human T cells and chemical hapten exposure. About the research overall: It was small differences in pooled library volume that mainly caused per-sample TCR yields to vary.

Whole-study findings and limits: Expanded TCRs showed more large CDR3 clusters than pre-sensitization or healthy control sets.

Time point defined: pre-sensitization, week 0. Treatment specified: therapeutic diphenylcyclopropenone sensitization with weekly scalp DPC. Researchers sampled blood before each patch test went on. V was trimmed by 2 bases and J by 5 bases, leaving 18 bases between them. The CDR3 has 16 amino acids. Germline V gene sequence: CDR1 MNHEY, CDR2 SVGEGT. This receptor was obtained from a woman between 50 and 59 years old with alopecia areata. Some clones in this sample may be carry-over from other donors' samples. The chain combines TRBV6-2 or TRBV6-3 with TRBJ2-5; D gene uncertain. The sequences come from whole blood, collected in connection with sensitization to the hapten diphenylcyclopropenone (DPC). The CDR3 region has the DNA TGTGCCAGCAGTTACCCGGCGGAAGGCTCGAGGGAGACCCAGTACTTC. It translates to CASSYPAEGSRETQYF.